This T cell receptor (beta chain) was observed in a study of metastatic and nonmetastatic thyroid tumors. Study-level information: The comparison covered peripheral blood and tumor or nodule tissue in malignant and benign thyroid patients.

Among the patients, none had received any treatment before thyroid surgery. The study's findings and limits: Relative to benign nodules, malignant thyroid tumors were reportedly characterized by significantly elevated TCR beta diversity in blood and tumor.

Germline V lookup: CDR1 LNHDA, CDR2 SQIVND (reference sequence). Trimming stripped 6 bases from V and 0 bases from J, with 8 bases between. The length of the CDR3 is 13 residues. Original processing methods: The study built a papillary thyroid cancer distant-metastasis classifier from CDR3 differences across clinicopathological groups. TCRdb reanalyzed the PCR reads with MiXCR. TCRdb's processing, not the authors', yielded these V and J calls. The sample carries 35,000 to 40,000 clones, roughly 25% recorded once. For this clone: What it binds is unknown.

This sequence joins TRBV19 and TRBJ2-5; a weak D match, TRBD1 (5 bases). The origin of this receptor is a female donor with papillary thyroid cancer or a benign thyroid nodule (not recorded which). Some clones in this sample may be carry-over from other donors' samples. Specimen: blood. Written as DNA, the CDR3 is TGTGCCAGTAGGCAGGGCTACCAAGAGACCCAGTACTTC. This codes for CASRQGYQETQYF.